This T cell receptor (beta chain) was recorded in a study of cytomegalovirus exposure and HLA in healthy donors. Study-wide results and limits: Accurate prediction of most subjects' HLA-A and HLA-B alleles from TCR beta sequences was reported.

Remarks on this clone: Its specificity is not known.

A multiplex PCR was run with 60 Vbeta primers and 13 Jbeta primers. Clones were read by immunoSEQ multiplex PCR, and TCRdb kept only the in-frame ones, dropping some. The sample carries 110,000 to 150,000 clones, about 70% recorded once. CDR1 is SGHDN and CDR2 is FVKESK in the germline V gene. CDR3 length: 16 residues. V lost 2 bases and J 8 bases, leaving 19 bases between the germline ends. The chain is built from TRBV14 and TRBJ2-1; D may be TRBD1 (5 bases). Sequencing input: PBMCs. This TCR was recovered from a woman between 40 and 50 years old in good health and CMV-seronegative. In DNA, the CDR3 is TGTGCCAGCAGCCAATTAACAGGCCGGCAGCCAGATGAGCAGTTCTTC. Translating gives CASSQLTGRQPDEQFF.